The 21 T cell receptor beta chains presented below share a single source sample, sequenced in a study of response to subunit inactivated influenza vaccine. MiXCR, applied by TCRdb to the RT-PCR reads, yields one record per CDR3 protein. The table lists roughly 700,000 distinct CDR3 sequences, 11% to 15% of them singletons. The input for sequencing was PBMCs from blood, taken roughly 15 days before vaccination. The receptors originated from a man aged 45-65 years who received an inactivated influenza vaccine.

This clonotype was counted a few times. This rearrangement joins TRBV2 to TRBJ2-7, with D possibly TRBD1 on 6 matching bases. The CDR3 has 16 residues. Trimming removed 6 bases from V and 5 bases from J, with 23 bases in between. The germline gives CDR1 SNHLY, CDR2 FYNNEI. The CDR3 protein is CASRRTEQNLVNEQYF. The DNA for the CDR3 is TGTGCCAGCAGGAGGACAGAGCAAAACCTAGTTAACGAGCAGTACTTC.

The table lists this clonotype with a few counts. J is TRBJ2-1 and V is TRBV10-3; D perhaps matches TRBD2 (5 bases). The CDR3 loop spans 12 amino acids. Germline V gene data show CDR1 as ENHRY and CDR2 as SYGVKD. Trimming took off 4 bases at V and 9 bases at J, with 10 bases between the two ends. The CDR3 sequence is CAISGAGGEQFF. CDR3 bases: TGTGCCATCAGTGGTGCGGGCGGTGAGCAGTTCTTC.

This clonotype showed up just a few times. The rearrangement joins TRBV12-3 or TRBV12-4 to TRBJ2-7; perhaps TRBD2 as D (6 bases). Trimming pared 4 bases from V and 3 bases from J, leaving 16 bases between. The CDR3 has 15 residues. CDR3 in DNA: TGTGCCAGCAGTTCCGCGGCGGGGTTGGGCTACGAGCAGTACTTC. This encodes CASSSAAGLGYEQYF.

This clonotype was observed a handful of times. The rearrangement links TRBV10-3 to TRBJ2-2; TRBD2 matches at 11 bases. V shed 0 bases, J shed 7 bases, and the junction held 4 bases outside the gene matches. The CDR3 has 16 amino acids. Germline V lookup: CDR1 ENHRY, CDR2 SYGVKD. The DNA of the CDR3 is TGTGCCATCAGTGAGTCTAGCGGGAGGGCCGGCGGGGAGCTGTTTTTT. This sequence encodes CAISESSGRAGGELFF.

The gene calls are TRBV20-1 and TRBJ2-3; 7 bases map to TRBD1. The CDR3 extends over 16 amino acids. Germline V gene data show CDR1 as DFQATT and CDR2 as SNEGSKA (reference sequence). Trimming took 0 bases from V and 4 from J; bases not matched to a gene: 10. CDR3: CSAREEWDSIADTQYF. In nucleotides, the CDR3 is TGCAGTGCTAGAGAGGAGTGGGACAGTATTGCAGATACGCAGTATTTT.

In its sample, this clonotype was seen a few times. V is TRBV20-1 and J is TRBJ2-2, with D uncertain. Deletions cut 5 bases from V and 0 bases from J, with 10 bases between. This CDR3 contains 14 residues. The germline V gene has CDR1 DFQATT and CDR2 SNEGSKA (reference sequence). In DNA form, the CDR3 reads TGCAGTGCTCCACCAGGTGCGAACACCGGGGAGCTGTTTTTT. Protein: CSAPPGANTGELFF.

This rearrangement joins TRBV20-1 to TRBJ2-7, with TRBD2 identical over 14 bases. The CDR3 totals 15 residues. The V and J ends lost 0 bases and 6 bases, in that order; junction bases with no gene match: 4. Per the germline V gene, CDR1 is DFQATT and CDR2 is SNEGSKA (reference sequence). The CDR3 DNA reads TGCAGTGCTAGAGATATGGGACTAGCGGGAGCCGAGCAGTACTTC. The encoded protein is CSARDMGLAGAEQYF.

V usage is TRBV11-1 and J usage is TRBJ1-6, with 11 bases that match TRBD1. The trim removed 1 base at V and 7 bases at J, leaving 9 bases unmatched. CDR1 and CDR2 from the germline V gene are SGHAT and FQDESV (reference sequence). CDR3 size: 18 residues. The CDR3 loop is CASSLGAGTGGLNSPLHF. For the CDR3, the DNA is TGTGCCAGCAGCTTAGGGGCCGGGACAGGGGGATTGAATTCACCCCTCCACTTT.

This clonotype has more than one count but fewer than ten. The chain links TRBV12-3 or TRBV12-4 to TRBJ1-2, with D maybe TRBD1 (6 bases). The CDR3 loop spans 14 amino acids. Trimming shortened V by 6 bases and J by 5 bases, and 16 bases separated the two germline ends. In nucleotides, the CDR3 is TGTGCCAGCAGCCCCAGCCCCAGGGGATATGGCTACACCTTC. Encoded protein: CASSPSPRGYGYTF.

This clonotype appeared many times. The genes are TRBV12-3 or TRBV12-4 and TRBJ1-1, with D hard to call. The CDR3 runs to 13 residues. Trimming pared 5 bases from V and 6 bases from J, leaving 13 bases between. In DNA form, the CDR3 reads TGTGCCAGCAGTGAGGCGTGGGCGGCTGAAGCTTTCTTT. The encoded protein is CASSEAWAAEAFF.

CDR3 DNA sequence: TGCGCCAGCAGCCAAGATGGGGGTGCCAGGGGACAGCCCCAGCATTTT. Translated, it gives CASSQDGGARGQPQHF. The chain is built from TRBV4-1 and TRBJ1-5, with D tentatively TRBD1 (6 bases). CDR3 length equals 16 residues. CDR1 is MGHRA, CDR2 YSYEKL, per germline. V was cut by 0 bases and J by 7 bases, with 16 bases left in between.

Only a few counts were recorded for this clonotype. The V call is TRBV20-1, the J call TRBJ2-1; TRBD2 aligns across 8 bases. Germline V gives CDR1 DFQATT, CDR2 SNEGSKA (reference sequence). J gave up 4 bases and V 4 bases, and 9 bases lay outside the gene matches. The CDR3 covers 15 residues. DNA of the CDR3: TGCAGTGCTAACCGGCCCAGCGGGAGTTACAATGAGCAGTTCTTC. Translation gives CSANRPSGSYNEQFF.

This clonotype was recorded a few times. The chain uses TRBV5-1 and TRBJ1-2, with TRBD1 as a possible D gene (5 bases). This CDR3 contains 14 residues. Germline V gives CDR1 SGHRS, CDR2 YFSETQ. V gave up 0 bases and J gave up 8 bases, with 14 bases separating them. The DNA of the CDR3 is TGCGCCAGCAGCTTGGTTTTCGGGGGACGGGGCTACACCTTC. Its protein product is CASSLVFGGRGYTF.

The chain combines TRBV12-3 or TRBV12-4 with TRBJ2-1, with D unclear. CDR3 length: 14 amino acids. The V end was cut by 2 bases, the J end by 6 bases, with 11 bases between. The CDR3 sequence is CASSLFGSGNEQFF. Here the CDR3 DNA reads TGTGCCAGCAGTTTATTTGGCTCGGGCAATGAGCAGTTCTTC.

This clonotype was observed a handful of times. The chain uses TRBV3-1 and TRBJ2-1; D is perhaps TRBD2 (6 bases). V lost 2 bases to trimming and J lost 14 bases, with 19 bases between them. The CDR3 extends over 14 amino acids. Germline lookup yields CDR1 LGHDT and CDR2 YNNKEL (reference sequence). CDR3: CASSQRGGTLGKFF. Written as DNA, the CDR3 is TGTGCCAGCAGCCAAAGAGGCGGGACTCTTGGAAAGTTCTTC.

V is TRBV7-8 and J is TRBJ2-6; 7 bases are a match to TRBD2. CDR1 is SGHVS and CDR2 is FQNEAQ in the germline V gene. J gave up 0 bases and V 11 bases, and 13 bases lay outside the gene matches. This CDR3 is built from 17 residues. CDR3 residues: CALNERDAHSGANVLTF. CDR3 in DNA: TGTGCCCTCAACGAGCGGGATGCGCACTCTGGGGCCAACGTCCTGACTTTC.

J is TRBJ2-1 and V is TRBV7-2; D remains unclear. Germline V gene sequence: CDR1 SGHTA, CDR2 FQGNSA. This CDR3 contains 13 residues. V was trimmed by 1 base and J by 8 bases, leaving 9 bases between them. Written as DNA, the CDR3 is TGTGCCAGCAGCTTAGGAATTCGGGATGAGCAGTTCTTC. This codes for CASSLGIRDEQFF.

This chain links TRBV6-4 with TRBJ2-7; unclear D gene. The CDR3 loop spans 13 amino acids. Deletions cut 3 bases from V and 3 bases from J, with 9 bases between. Germline V gene lookup returns CDR1 MRHNA and CDR2 SNTAGT. For the CDR3, the DNA is TGTGCCAGCAGTGAACAAAACCACTACGAGCAGTACTTC. The encoded protein is CASSEQNHYEQYF.

This clonotype was observed at least ten times. V is TRBV27 and J is TRBJ2-4, with D possibly TRBD1 on 5 matching bases. The CDR3 length is 14 residues. The ends were cut back, 4 bases at V and 4 bases at J, with 11 bases in the middle. Germline CDR1 reads MNHEY; CDR2 reads SMNVEV (reference sequence). CDR3 in DNA: TGTGCCAGCAGTTCAAGCCGACAGAAAAACATTCAGTACTTC. Its translation: CASSSSRQKNIQYF.

The chain uses TRBV11-2 and TRBJ1-4; D not certain. CDR3 length equals 15 residues. Germline CDR1 is SGHAT and CDR2 is FQNNGV. The V and J ends lost 1 base and 7 bases respectively, with 13 bases between them. The CDR3 DNA sequence: TGTGCCAGCAGCTTAGGACCCGATGTTTCTGAAAAACTGTTTTTT. Protein product: CASSLGPDVSEKLFF.

This clonotype was detected many times. J is TRBJ1-1 and V is TRBV7-9; D remains unclear. Per the germline V gene, CDR1 is SEHNR and CDR2 is FQNEAQ (reference sequence). The length of the CDR3 is 15 residues. The V and J ends lost 4 bases and 3 bases respectively, with 15 bases between them. CDR3: CASSSKPLSYTEAFF. The CDR3 nucleotides read TGTGCCAGCAGCTCCAAGCCTCTCTCCTACACTGAAGCTTTCTTT. Combining the CDR3 with reference TRBV7-9 and TRBJ1-1 gives the whole variable domain DTGVSQNPRHKITKRGQNVTFRCDPISEHNRLYWYRQTLGQGPEFLTYFQNEAQLEKSRLLSDRFSAERPKGSFSTLEIQRTEQGDSAMYLCASSSKPLSYTEAFFGQGTRLTVV.